The source of this T cell receptor beta chain is a study of T cells in Graves' hyperthyroidism and ophthalmopathy. Amplification of TCR beta CDR3 regions was performed using RNA transcripts as template. Primed by the HTBI set, a first-round RT-PCR was run on the TCR CDR3. TCRdb reanalysed the multiplex PCR reads using MiXCR and keeps one entry per CDR3 protein. The sample shows around 520,000 distinct CDR3 sequences, about an eighth of them seen only once. Per germline, CDR1 SNHLY and CDR2 FYNNEI. Trimming took off 8 bases at V and 1 base at J, with 12 bases between the two ends. The CDR3 length is 14 residues. This clonotype has ten or more counts.

The rearrangement joins TRBV2 to TRBJ1-5; no clear D. Sequenced material: blood. This clonotype originated in a woman aged 18-29 years with Graves' hyperthyroidism. The CDR3 nucleotides are TGTGCCAGCGGAACATTCGGGAGCAATCAGCCCCAGCATTTT. The encoded protein is CASGTFGSNQPQHF.